Presented here are 5 T cell receptor beta chains from one specimen sequenced in a study of T cells expressing NK-cell markers. TCRdb reprocessed the 5' RACE reads, with one entry per CDR3 protein and no DNA. Its table lists a few hundred thousand distinct CDR3 sequences. Material: blood T cells: a sorted CD56 or NKG2C T cell subset, CD4+ or CD8+ T cells, or bulk PBMC T cells (not recorded which). The receptors shown here come from a man between 18 and 29 years old in good health.

The chain has TRBV12-3 or TRBV12-4 and TRBJ2-7. There are 11 residues in the CDR3. CDR3 loop: CASRLSYEQYF.

CDR3 residues: CSATLAGVNYEQYF. The V gene is TRBV20-1, the J gene TRBJ2-7; TCRdb's D gene call, TRBD2, goes unchecked for lack of DNA. CDR1 is DFQATT, CDR2 SNEGSKA, per germline (reference sequence). The CDR3 has 14 amino acids.

V and J are TRBV12-3 or TRBV12-4 and TRBJ1-2; as DNA is missing, the TRBD1 call by TCRdb cannot be tested. The CDR3 length is 13 residues. The CDR3 here is CASGGSTNYGYTF.

The chain recombines TRBV9 with TRBJ2-7; the TCRdb call, TRBD2, lacks DNA for checking. CDR3 length: 16 amino acids. The germline V gene has CDR1 SGDLS and CDR2 YYNGEE. The CDR3 here is CASSERDWRLAGEQYF.

The chain joins TRBV7-8 to TRBJ1-1; with no DNA, the TCRdb D assignment of TRBD1 cannot be verified. CDR1 SGHVS and CDR2 FQNEAQ come from the germline V gene. The CDR3 spans 14 residues. CDR3 residues: CASSLRDRPTEAFF.